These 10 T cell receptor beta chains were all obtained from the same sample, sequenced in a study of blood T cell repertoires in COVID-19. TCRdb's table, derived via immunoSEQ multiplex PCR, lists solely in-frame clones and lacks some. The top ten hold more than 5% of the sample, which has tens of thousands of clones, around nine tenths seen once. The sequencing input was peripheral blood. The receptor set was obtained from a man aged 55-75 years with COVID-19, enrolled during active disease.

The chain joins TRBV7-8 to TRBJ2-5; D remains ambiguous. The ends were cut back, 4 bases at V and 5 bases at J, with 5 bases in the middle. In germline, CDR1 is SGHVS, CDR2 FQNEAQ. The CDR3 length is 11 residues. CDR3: CASSSRETQYF. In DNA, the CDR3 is TGTGCCAGCAGCTCCAGGGAGACCCAGTACTTC. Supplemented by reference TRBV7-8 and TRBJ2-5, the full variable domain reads GAGVSQSPRYKVAKRGQDVALRCDPISGHVSLFWYQQALGQGPEFLTYFQNEAQLDKSGLPSDRFFAERPEGSVSTLKIQRTQQEDSAVYLCASSSRETQYFGPGTRLLVL.

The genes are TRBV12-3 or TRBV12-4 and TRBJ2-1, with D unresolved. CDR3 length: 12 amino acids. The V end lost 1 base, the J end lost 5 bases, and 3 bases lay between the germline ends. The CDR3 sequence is CASSLVNNEQFF. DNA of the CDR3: TGTGCCAGCAGTTTAGTTAACAATGAGCAGTTCTTC.

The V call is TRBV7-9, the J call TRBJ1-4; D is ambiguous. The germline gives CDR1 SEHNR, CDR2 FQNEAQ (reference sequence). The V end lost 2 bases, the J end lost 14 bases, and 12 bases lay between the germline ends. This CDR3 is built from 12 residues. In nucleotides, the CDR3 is TGTGCCAGCAGCTTAAAAGGAGTAGGCCTGTTTTTT. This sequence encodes CASSLKGVGLFF.

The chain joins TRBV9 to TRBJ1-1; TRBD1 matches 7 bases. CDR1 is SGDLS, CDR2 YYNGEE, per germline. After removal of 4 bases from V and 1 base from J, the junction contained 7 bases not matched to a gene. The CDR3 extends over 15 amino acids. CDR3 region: CASSPGGRPNTEAFF. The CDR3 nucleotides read TGTGCCAGCAGCCCAGGGGGGAGGCCGAACACTGAAGCTTTCTTT.

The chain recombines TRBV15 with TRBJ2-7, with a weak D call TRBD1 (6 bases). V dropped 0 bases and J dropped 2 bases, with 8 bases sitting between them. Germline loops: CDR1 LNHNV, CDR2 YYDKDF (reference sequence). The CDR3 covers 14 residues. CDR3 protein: CATSRDRTAYEQYF. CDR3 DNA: TGTGCCACCAGCAGAGATCGGACAGCCTACGAGCAGTACTTC.

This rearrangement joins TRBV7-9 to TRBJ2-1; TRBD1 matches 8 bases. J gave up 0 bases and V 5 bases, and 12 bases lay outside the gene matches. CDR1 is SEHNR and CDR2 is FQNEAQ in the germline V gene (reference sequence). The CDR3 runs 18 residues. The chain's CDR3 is CASSPRTGWASSYNEQFF. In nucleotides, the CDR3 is TGTGCCAGCAGCCCCCGGACAGGGTGGGCGAGCTCCTACAATGAGCAGTTCTTC.

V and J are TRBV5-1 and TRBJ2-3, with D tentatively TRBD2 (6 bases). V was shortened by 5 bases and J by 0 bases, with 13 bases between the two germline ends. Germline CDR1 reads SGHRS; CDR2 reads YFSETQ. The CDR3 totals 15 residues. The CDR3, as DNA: TGCGCCAGCAGAGGGGAGGTAGCGAGCACAGATACGCAGTATTTT. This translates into CASRGEVASTDTQYF.

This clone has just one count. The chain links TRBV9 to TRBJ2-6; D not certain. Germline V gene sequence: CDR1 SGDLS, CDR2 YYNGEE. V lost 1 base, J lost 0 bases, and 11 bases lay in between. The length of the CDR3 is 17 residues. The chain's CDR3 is CASSVSLRGSGANVLTF. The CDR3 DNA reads TGTGCCAGCAGCGTAAGTCTCCGCGGCTCTGGGGCCAACGTCCTGACTTTC.

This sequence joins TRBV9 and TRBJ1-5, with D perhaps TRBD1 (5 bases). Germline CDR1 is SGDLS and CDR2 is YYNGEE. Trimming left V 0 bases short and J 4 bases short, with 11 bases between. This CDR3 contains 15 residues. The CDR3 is CASSVGKEGNQPQHF. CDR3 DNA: TGTGCCAGCAGCGTAGGGAAGGAGGGGAATCAGCCCCAGCATTTT.

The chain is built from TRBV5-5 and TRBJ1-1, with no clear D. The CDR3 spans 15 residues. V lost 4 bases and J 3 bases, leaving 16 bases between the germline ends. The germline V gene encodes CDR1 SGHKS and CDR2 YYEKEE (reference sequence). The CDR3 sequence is CASSVLYLSDTEAFF. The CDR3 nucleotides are TGTGCCAGCAGCGTCCTATATCTGTCGGACACTGAAGCTTTCTTT.